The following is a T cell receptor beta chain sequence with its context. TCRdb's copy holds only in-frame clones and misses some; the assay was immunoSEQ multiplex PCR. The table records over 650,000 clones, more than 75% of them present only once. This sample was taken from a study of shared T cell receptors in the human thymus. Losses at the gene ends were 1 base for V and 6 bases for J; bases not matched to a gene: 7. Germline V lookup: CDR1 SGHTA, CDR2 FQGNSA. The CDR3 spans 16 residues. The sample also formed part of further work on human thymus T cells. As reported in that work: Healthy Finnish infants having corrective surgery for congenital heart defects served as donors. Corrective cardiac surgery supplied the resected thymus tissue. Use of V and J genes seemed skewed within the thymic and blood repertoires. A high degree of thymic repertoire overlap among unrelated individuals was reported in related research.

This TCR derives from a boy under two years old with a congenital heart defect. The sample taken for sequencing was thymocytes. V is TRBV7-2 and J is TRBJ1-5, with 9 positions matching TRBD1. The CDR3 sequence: CASSLGSPDRGQPQHF. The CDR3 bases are TGTGCCAGCAGCTTAGGGTCGCCGGACAGGGGTCAGCCCCAGCATTTT.